This T cell receptor (beta chain) was captured by sequencing in a study of blood T cells in healthy people across ages. Regarding this clonotype: Its antigen is not known.

A J-beta primer mix and a sample-barcoded 5' primer were used in a second PCR of about 7 to 12 cycles. Each TCR beta cDNA got a 12-nucleotide random molecular identifier. Sequencing of every sample gave 2.5 million or more CDR3-containing paired-end reads. One entry per CDR3 protein, called by TCRdb with MiXCR from the 5' RACE reads. The table has around 850,000 distinct CDR3 sequences, 30% to 45% seen once. General observations from the study: Since the PBMCs were unsorted, naive and antigen-experienced cells could not be conclusively compared.

Donation came from healthy Caucasian individuals in Russia who were aged roughly 6 to 95. Germline CDR1 is DFQATT and CDR2 is SNEGSKA (reference sequence). The germline V and J ends were trimmed by 5 bases and 0 bases, with 14 bases remaining between them. This CDR3 contains 15 residues. The source is a man younger than 35 in good health. Material: blood. The V gene is TRBV20-1, the J gene TRBJ1-5; D perhaps matches TRBD1 (5 bases). Here the CDR3 DNA reads TGCAGTGCTCCGCCTGGGGGGTATAGCAATCAGCCCCAGCATTTT. Translated, it gives CSAPPGGYSNQPQHF.